This T cell receptor beta chain came from a study of CD8+ T cells in alopecia areata. This clone has just one count. Its antigen remains unknown. The authors sorted CD4+ and CD8+ T cells from PBMCs. Notes on the study in general: Across lesional scalp, and particularly alopecia totalis/universalis, clonality surpassed that of normal scalp.

TCR sequencing used cDNA made by reverse transcription of extracted RNA. Sequencing was performed with immunoSEQ multiplex PCR; in TCRdb, only in-frame clones are kept and a portion is missing. The table lists 100,000 to 150,000 clones, approximately 60% of them singletons, with approximately 2.8% in the top ten. Germline V gene lookup returns CDR1 SQVTM and CDR2 ANQGSEA. Trimming at V came to 5 bases and at J to 6 bases, leaving 4 bases not matched to a gene. The CDR3 length is 12 residues. The receptor was isolated from a human donor in good health. The J gene is TRBJ2-1, the V gene TRBV29-1, with 7 bases that match TRBD1. Material: CD4+ T cells sorted from blood. The CDR3 spells CSVWDRVNEQFF. For the CDR3, the DNA is TGCAGCGTTTGGGACAGAGTCAATGAGCAGTTCTTC.